This TCR beta chain was observed in a study of spatial heterogeneity in lung cancer. In the study overall: Alpha-chain sequences were consistently detected less often than beta-chain sequences. Strong correlation was found between tumor-region TCR transcript counts and a T cell module score from matched bulk RNA-seq.

CDR1 is SGHTA, CDR2 FQGNSA, per germline. The CDR3 spans 15 residues. V was clipped by 2 bases and J by 5 bases, with 12 bases between them. Time point reported: sample taken at primary tumor resection. In the library, each TCR cDNA molecule bore its own unique molecular identifier. TCRdb itself ran the 5' RACE reads through MiXCR, one entry per CDR3 protein. The table records about 5,100 distinct CDR3 sequences, 5.5% to 7% of them present only once. General study findings and limits: Alpha chain coverage of tumor T cells was estimated at about 7%, and beta chain coverage at 11% to 15%. It was found that expanded intratumoral alpha and beta TCR counts tracked tumor mutation counts.

This clonotype showed up many times. Its specificity is unknown. This beta chain is an unintended read in a library built for alpha chains; its size means little. The TCR comes from a female donor with early-stage non-small cell lung cancer. Sequencing was performed on lung tumor tissue, taken at surgery. The chain recombines TRBV7-2 with TRBJ1-4; D call uncertain. CDR3 sequence reads: CASSLSGPINEKLFF. DNA for the CDR3: TGTGCCAGCAGCTTATCGGGTCCGATAAATGAAAAACTGTTTTTT.